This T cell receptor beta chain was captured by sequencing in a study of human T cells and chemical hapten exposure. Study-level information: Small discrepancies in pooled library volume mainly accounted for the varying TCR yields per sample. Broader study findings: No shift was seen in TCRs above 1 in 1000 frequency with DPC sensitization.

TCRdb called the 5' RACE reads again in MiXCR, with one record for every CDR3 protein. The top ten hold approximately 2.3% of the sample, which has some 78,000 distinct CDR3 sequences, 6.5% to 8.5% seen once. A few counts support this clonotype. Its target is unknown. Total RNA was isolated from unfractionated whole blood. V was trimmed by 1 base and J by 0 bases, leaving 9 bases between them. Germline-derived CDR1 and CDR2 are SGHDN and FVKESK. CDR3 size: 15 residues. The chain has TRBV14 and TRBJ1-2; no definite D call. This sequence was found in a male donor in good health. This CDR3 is CASSQASHSNYGYTF. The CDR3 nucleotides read TGTGCCAGCAGCCAAGCTTCACATTCTAACTATGGCTACACCTTC.